This T cell receptor beta chain was identified in a study of blood T cell repertoires in COVID-19. As for the study in general: T cells, B-cell-depleted T cells, or PBMCs provided the cDNA or gDNA that served as material.

Clones were read by immunoSEQ multiplex PCR, and TCRdb kept only the in-frame ones, dropping some. The data contain some 200,000 clones, 78% of them singletons. Germline CDR1 and CDR2: LGHDT and YNNKEL (reference sequence). This CDR3 contains 13 residues. The J segment lost 10 bases and the V segment lost 3 bases, leaving 7 bases of the junction unmatched. Material: PBMCs or T cells enriched from blood (not recorded which). The chain joins TRBV3-1 (or the pseudogene TRBV3-2) to TRBJ1-2; 8 bases match TRBD1. The source is a woman in her forties or fifties who had recovered from COVID-19. CDR3 DNA sequence: TGTGCCAGCAGCCATCCGGGACAGGTGGTCTACACCTTC. Amino acid sequence: CASSHPGQVVYTF.